A selection of T cell receptor beta chains follows, all from one sample in a study of T cell responses to AZD1222 COVID-19 vaccine. Libraries were prepared by immunoSEQ multiplex PCR; TCRdb keeps only in-frame clonotypes and omits some of them. The sample lists about 180,000 clones, 85% to 90% occurring once. Sequencing was performed on peripheral blood, taken on day 0 of AZD1222 vaccination. The receptor set was obtained from an adult in good health. Both conserved end residues are part of each CDR3. A D gene is named only where the DNA matches it firmly. The size field is filled for only some rows; it gives once, few, many or a size class.

V gene: TRBV3-1/TRBV3-2
clone size: once
J gene: TRBJ2-1
D gene: TRBD2
CDR3 DNA: TGTGCCAGCAGCCCCGGGACTAGCGGCGCCTACAATGAGCAGTTCTTC
CDR3 protein: CASSPGTSGAYNEQFF

V gene: TRBV19
clone size: NA
J gene: TRBJ1-6
D gene: NA
CDR3 DNA: TGTGCCAGTAGCCCTCCGAGGGGAGGGTTCGACTCACCCCTCCACTTT
CDR3 protein: CASSPPRGGFDSPLHF

V gene: TRBV6-5
clone size: NA
J gene: TRBJ2-1
D gene: NA
CDR3 DNA: TGTGCCAGCAGTTACGCCGGCGGATCCCTCAATGAGCAGTTCTTC
CDR3 protein: CASSYAGGSLNEQFF

V gene: TRBV6-5
clone size: once
J gene: TRBJ1-2
D gene: TRBD1
CDR3 DNA: TGTGCCAGCAGTTACTCGACAGGGGCGTCTAGCTATGGCTACACCTTC
CDR3 protein: CASSYSTGASSYGYTF

V gene: TRBV5-1
clone size: NA
J gene: TRBJ2-7
D gene: TRBD1
CDR3 DNA: TGCGCCAGCAGCTTGGCAGTGACAGGGTTCAACGAGCAGTACTTC
CDR3 protein: CASSLAVTGFNEQYF

V gene: TRBV15
clone size: NA
J gene: TRBJ1-1
D gene: NA
CDR3 DNA: TGTGCCACCAGCAGAGATCGTGTGTCGAACACTGAAGCTTTCTTT
CDR3 protein: CATSRDRVSNTEAFF

V gene: TRBV9
clone size: once
J gene: TRBJ2-3
D gene: NA
CDR3 DNA: TGTGCCAGCAGCGGTTTGACCCCTGACACAGATACGCAGTATTTT
CDR3 protein: CASSGLTPDTDTQYF

V gene: TRBV6-8
clone size: NA
J gene: TRBJ1-3
D gene: NA
CDR3 DNA: TGTGCCAAACCACAGGGCCACTCTGGAAACACCATATATTTT
CDR3 protein: CAKPQGHSGNTIYF

V gene: TRBV28
clone size: NA
J gene: TRBJ1-5
D gene: NA
CDR3 DNA: TGTGCCAGCAGGGAGGTCTCTCAGCCCCAGCATTTT
CDR3 protein: CASREVSQPQHF

V gene: TRBV25-1
clone size: NA
J gene: TRBJ1-6
D gene: NA
CDR3 DNA: TGTGCCAGCAGTGGCGGCTCCTATAATTCACCCCTCCACTTT
CDR3 protein: CASSGGSYNSPLHF

V gene: TRBV24-1
clone size: NA
J gene: TRBJ2-3
D gene: NA
CDR3 DNA: TGTGCCACCAGTGATGTGGCTACGCACTATACAGATACGCAGTATTTT
CDR3 protein: CATSDVATHYTDTQYF

V gene: TRBV10-1
clone size: NA
J gene: TRBJ1-1
D gene: TRBD1
CDR3 DNA: TGCGCCAGCAGTGAATATCCAGGGGGCTTTTCTGAAGCTTTCTTT
CDR3 protein: CASSEYPGGFSEAFF

V gene: TRBV12-3/TRBV12-4
clone size: NA
J gene: TRBJ1-2
D gene: TRBD1
CDR3 DNA: TGTGCCAGCAGCCGAACAGACAGGGTCGACACCTTC
CDR3 protein: CASSRTDRVDTF

V gene: TRBV30
clone size: once
J gene: TRBJ1-5
D gene: TRBD1
CDR3 DNA: TGTGCCTGGAGTGGTGGACAGGTGAATCAGCCCCAGCATTTT
CDR3 protein: CAWSGGQVNQPQHF

V gene: TRBV30
clone size: NA
J gene: TRBJ2-7
D gene: NA
CDR3 DNA: TGTGCCTGGAGTACTGGATCTATAAAGCAGTACTTC
CDR3 protein: CAWSTGSIKQYF

V gene: TRBV27
clone size: NA
J gene: TRBJ1-1
D gene: NA
CDR3 DNA: TGTGCCAGCAGTTTGACAGTAAACACTGAAGCTTTCTTT
CDR3 protein: CASSLTVNTEAFF

V gene: TRBV11-3
clone size: NA
J gene: TRBJ2-1
D gene: TRBD2
CDR3 DNA: TGTGCCAGCAGCTTAGGTGGTTTTAGCGGGGGTTACAATGAGCAGTTCTTC
CDR3 protein: CASSLGGFSGGYNEQFF

V gene: TRBV3-1/TRBV3-2
clone size: once
J gene: TRBJ2-2
D gene: NA
CDR3 DNA: TGTGCCAGCAGCCAGGACTTCGGGGGTAACACCGGGGAGCTGTTTTTT
CDR3 protein: CASSQDFGGNTGELFF

V gene: TRBV5-4
clone size: NA
J gene: TRBJ1-2
D gene: TRBD1
CDR3 DNA: TGTGCCAGCACTATTCAGGGGGAAAGGAGCTACACCTTC
CDR3 protein: CASTIQGERSYTF

V gene: TRBV12-3/TRBV12-4
clone size: NA
J gene: TRBJ2-1
D gene: TRBD2
CDR3 DNA: TGTGCCAGCAGTTTCCGTGGACTAGGGGAGTTCTTC
CDR3 protein: CASSFRGLGEFF

V gene: TRBV28
clone size: once
J gene: TRBJ2-1
D gene: NA
CDR3 DNA: TGTGCCAGCAGTCCCGGAGGCGTGCGGGGTGAGCAGTTCTTC
CDR3 protein: CASSPGGVRGEQFF

V gene: TRBV5-4
clone size: NA
J gene: TRBJ1-2
D gene: NA
CDR3 DNA: TGTGCCAGCAGCTTGCCATCTAACTATGGCTACACCTTC
CDR3 protein: CASSLPSNYGYTF

V gene: TRBV12-3/TRBV12-4
clone size: NA
J gene: TRBJ2-1
D gene: NA
CDR3 DNA: TGTGCCAGCACCGCCTTAAATGAGCAGTTCTTC
CDR3 protein: CASTALNEQFF

V gene: TRBV6-1
clone size: NA
J gene: TRBJ1-2
D gene: NA
CDR3 DNA: TGTGCCAGCAGGGAAGACGGCACTAACTATGGCTACACCTTC
CDR3 protein: CASREDGTNYGYTF

V gene: TRBV3-1/TRBV3-2
clone size: few
J gene: TRBJ2-1
D gene: TRBD2
CDR3 DNA: TGTGCCAGCAGCCAAGAGGGGGTAGCGGGGGCCTACAATGAGCAGTTCTTC
CDR3 protein: CASSQEGVAGAYNEQFF

V gene: TRBV7-2
clone size: NA
J gene: TRBJ1-6
D gene: NA
CDR3 DNA: TGTGCCAGCAGCTTAGCGGACTGGGAACCCCTCCACTTT
CDR3 protein: CASSLADWEPLHF

V gene: TRBV7-9
clone size: NA
J gene: TRBJ1-1
D gene: NA
CDR3 DNA: TGTGCCAGCAGCTTAGTAGCAGGGGACACTGAAGCTTTCTTT
CDR3 protein: CASSLVAGDTEAFF

V gene: TRBV7-9
clone size: NA
J gene: TRBJ2-7
D gene: NA
CDR3 DNA: TGTGCCAGCAGCTTAGGTGGGCAAGGCTACGAGCAGTACTTC
CDR3 protein: CASSLGGQGYEQYF

V gene: TRBV9
clone size: NA
J gene: TRBJ1-3
D gene: NA
CDR3 DNA: TGTGCCAGCAGTGATCGAACGGTCTCTGGAAACACCATATATTTT
CDR3 protein: CASSDRTVSGNTIYF

V gene: TRBV3-1/TRBV3-2
clone size: NA
J gene: TRBJ2-2
D gene: NA
CDR3 DNA: TGTGCCAGCAGCCGGGATCTAATGGGCACCGGGGAGCTGTTTTTT
CDR3 protein: CASSRDLMGTGELFF

V gene: TRBV6-5
clone size: NA
J gene: TRBJ1-1
D gene: NA
CDR3 DNA: TGTGCCAGCAGTTACTCGGGGGCCACTGAAGCTTTCTTT
CDR3 protein: CASSYSGATEAFF

V gene: TRBV6-6
clone size: NA
J gene: TRBJ2-1
D gene: TRBD2
CDR3 DNA: TGTGCCAGCAGGAAAGGATCTAGCGGGAGCCACAATGAGCAGTTCTTC
CDR3 protein: CASRKGSSGSHNEQFF

V gene: TRBV7-9
clone size: NA
J gene: TRBJ1-6
D gene: NA
CDR3 DNA: TGTGCCAGCAGCCCGGGCCGCTCCAATTCACCCCTCCACTTT
CDR3 protein: CASSPGRSNSPLHF

V gene: TRBV19
clone size: NA
J gene: TRBJ1-6
D gene: NA
CDR3 DNA: TGTGCCAGTACCCCTGACGGGGTAAATTCACCCCTCCACTTT
CDR3 protein: CASTPDGVNSPLHF

V gene: TRBV6-2/TRBV6-3
clone size: few
J gene: TRBJ1-2
D gene: NA
CDR3 DNA: TGTGCCAGCAGTTACTCACCCGACGGGGCTGTCGGCTATGGCTACACCTTC
CDR3 protein: CASSYSPDGAVGYGYTF

V gene: TRBV9
clone size: NA
J gene: TRBJ2-1
D gene: TRBD2
CDR3 DNA: TGTGCCAGCAGCGTAGGGGCAGGGTCTAGCGGGGGATCCTACAATGAGCAGTTCTTC
CDR3 protein: CASSVGAGSSGGSYNEQFF

V gene: TRBV13
clone size: once
J gene: TRBJ1-5
D gene: NA
CDR3 DNA: TGTGCCAGCTCGCTAGGAGGTGGCAATCAGCCCCAGCATTTT
CDR3 protein: CASSLGGGNQPQHF

V gene: TRBV7-2
clone size: NA
J gene: TRBJ2-7
D gene: NA
CDR3 DNA: TGTGCCAGCAGCTCCTCGGGCGGGGGCGCCTACGAGCAGTACTTC
CDR3 protein: CASSSSGGGAYEQYF

V gene: TRBV30
clone size: NA
J gene: TRBJ1-5
D gene: NA
CDR3 DNA: TGTGCCTGGAGTCCCCTGGGTCTTAGCAATCAGCCCCAGCATTTT
CDR3 protein: CAWSPLGLSNQPQHF

V gene: TRBV5-4
clone size: once
J gene: TRBJ1-3
D gene: NA
CDR3 DNA: TGTGCCAGCAGCTTGGGGGCATCTGGAAACACCATATATTTT
CDR3 protein: CASSLGASGNTIYF